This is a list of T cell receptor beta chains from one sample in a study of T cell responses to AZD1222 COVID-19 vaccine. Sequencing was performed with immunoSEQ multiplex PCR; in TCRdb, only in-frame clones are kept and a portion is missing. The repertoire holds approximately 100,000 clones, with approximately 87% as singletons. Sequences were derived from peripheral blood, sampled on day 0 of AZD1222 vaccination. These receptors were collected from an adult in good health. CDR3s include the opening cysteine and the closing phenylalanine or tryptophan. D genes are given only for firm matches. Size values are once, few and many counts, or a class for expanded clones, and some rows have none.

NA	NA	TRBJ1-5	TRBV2	TGTGCCAGCATGGGGCAGGGGAAAGGTCAGCCCCAGCATTTT	CASMGQGKGQPQHF
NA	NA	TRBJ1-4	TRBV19	TGTGCCAGTAGCTACGGAGAGTCAACTAATGAAAAACTGTTTTTT	CASSYGESTNEKLFF
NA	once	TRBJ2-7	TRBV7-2	TGTGCCAGCAGCTTAGATGGCGGCCACGAGCAGTACTTC	CASSLDGGHEQYF
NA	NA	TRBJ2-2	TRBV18	TGTGCCAGCTCAACAAGGACAGAACACTATGGGGGGGAGCTGTTTTTT	CASSTRTEHYGGELFF
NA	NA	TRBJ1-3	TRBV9	TGTGCCAGCAGCGTAGTTGACACCCCGGGAGGAAACACCATATATTTT	CASSVVDTPGGNTIYF
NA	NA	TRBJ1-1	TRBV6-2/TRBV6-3	TGTGCCAGCAGTTATTCCAGACGACGGAACACTGAAGCTTTCTTT	CASSYSRRRNTEAFF
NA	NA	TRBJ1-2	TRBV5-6	TGTGCCAGCACCAGATACAGGGCAATGTCCTATGGCTACACCTTC	CASTRYRAMSYGYTF
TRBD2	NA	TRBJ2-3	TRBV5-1	TGCGCCAGCAGCTTGGAGGGACTAGCGGGACGGAATACGCAGTATTTT	CASSLEGLAGRNTQYF
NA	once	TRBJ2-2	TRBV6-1	TGTGCCAGCAGTGACGAGCGGAACACCGGGGAGCTGTTTTTT	CASSDERNTGELFF
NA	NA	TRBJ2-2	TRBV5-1	TGCGCCAGCAGATCGGATGGTGACACCGGGGAGCTGTTTTTT	CASRSDGDTGELFF
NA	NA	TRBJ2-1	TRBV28	TGTGCCAGCAGTTTGGGACTACAGGGGTACAATGAGCAGTTCTTC	CASSLGLQGYNEQFF
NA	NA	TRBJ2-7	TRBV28	TGTGCCGTCACAGGTACCTACGAGCAGTACTTC	CAVTGTYEQYF
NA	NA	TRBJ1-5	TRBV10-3	TGTGCCATCAGTGAGGGAGGGAGCCTTAGCAATCAGCCCCAGCATTTT	CAISEGGSLSNQPQHF
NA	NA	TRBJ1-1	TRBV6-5	TGTGCCAGCATCGAGAGAAAGATGAACACTGAAGCTTTCTTT	CASIERKMNTEAFF
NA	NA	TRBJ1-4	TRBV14	TGTGCCAGCAGCCAATTTGCGACTACAACTAATGAAAAACTGTTTTTT	CASSQFATTTNEKLFF
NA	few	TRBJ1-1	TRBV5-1	TGCGCCAGCAGCTTGTTCCCGGGGGTCCCGAACACTGAAGCTTTCTTT	CASSLFPGVPNTEAFF
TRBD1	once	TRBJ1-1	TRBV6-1	TGTGCCAGCAGTGAAGGACAGGGGGGGCCGAGGACTGAAGCTTTCTTT	CASSEGQGGPRTEAFF
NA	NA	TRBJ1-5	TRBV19	TGTGCCAGTAGTATAGCGGGGGGCGGCCAGCCCCAGCATTTT	CASSIAGGGQPQHF
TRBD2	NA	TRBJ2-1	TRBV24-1	TGTGCCACCAGTGATACCAAGGGACTAGCGGACAATGAGCAGTTCTTC	CATSDTKGLADNEQFF
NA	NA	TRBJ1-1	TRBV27	TGTGCCAGCAGTCCGTGGAGGGTGTCGAGCTCTGAAGCTTTCTTT	CASSPWRVSSSEAFF
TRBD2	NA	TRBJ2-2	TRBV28	TGTGCCAGCAGTTCGAAGACTAGCGGGAGATCGTACACCGGGGAGCTGTTTTTT	CASSSKTSGRSYTGELFF
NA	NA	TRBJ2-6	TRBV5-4	TGTGCCAGCAGCTTATTCGGGGGTGAGGGGGCCAACGTCCTGACTTTC	CASSLFGGEGANVLTF
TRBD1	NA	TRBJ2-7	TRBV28	TGTGCCAGCAGAAACCGGGACAGACTCTACGAGCAGTACTTC	CASRNRDRLYEQYF
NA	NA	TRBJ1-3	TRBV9	TGTGCCAGCAGCGTAGGCCTGGGACAAACCGTAGGAAACACCATATATTTT	CASSVGLGQTVGNTIYF
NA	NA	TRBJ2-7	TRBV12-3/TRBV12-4	TGTGCCAGCAGTTTGGATACCTCCGAGCAGTACTTC	CASSLDTSEQYF
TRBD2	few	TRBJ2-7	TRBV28	TGTGCCAGCAGTTTCTTCACCGCTACCGGGAGGTTCACCTACGAGCAGTACTTC	CASSFFTATGRFTYEQYF
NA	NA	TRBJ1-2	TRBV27	TGTGCCAGCAGTTTATCGGGGCGGGGGCCCTATGGCTACACCTTC	CASSLSGRGPYGYTF
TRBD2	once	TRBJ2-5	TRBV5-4	TGTGCCAGCAAGCCGGGGGGACAAGAGACCCAGTACTTC	CASKPGGQETQYF
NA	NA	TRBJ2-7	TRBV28	TGTGCCAGCGGTAATTCAGGGGATTTCTACGAGCAGTACTTC	CASGNSGDFYEQYF
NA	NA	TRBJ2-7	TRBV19	TGTGCCAGTAGCCCGACAGTAACCTCCTACGAGCAGTACTTC	CASSPTVTSYEQYF
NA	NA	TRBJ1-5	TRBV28	TGTGCCAGCAGCCCACCTACATATCAGCCCCAGCATTTT	CASSPPTYQPQHF
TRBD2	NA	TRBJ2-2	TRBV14	TGTGCCAGCAGCCAAGATGAGCGGGAGGCGACCTACACCGGGGAGCTGTTTTTT	CASSQDEREATYTGELFF
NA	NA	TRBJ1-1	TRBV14	TGTGCCAGCAGCCAAGACGGCAGTAAGAACACTGAAGCTTTCTTT	CASSQDGSKNTEAFF
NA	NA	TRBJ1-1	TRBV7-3	TGTGCCAGCAGCTTATATGGGAGTCGAGGGACTGAAGCTTTCTTT	CASSLYGSRGTEAFF
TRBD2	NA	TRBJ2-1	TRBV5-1	TGCGCCAGCACCCTAGCGGGAGGACTATCCTACAATGAGCAGTTCTTC	CASTLAGGLSYNEQFF
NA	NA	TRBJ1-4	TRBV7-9	TGTGCCAGCAGCCAAGCGGGGCGGGATGAAAAACTGTTTTTT	CASSQAGRDEKLFF
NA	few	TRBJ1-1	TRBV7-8	TGTGCCAGCAGCTTAGTAGGGCACACTGAAGCTTTCTTT	CASSLVGHTEAFF
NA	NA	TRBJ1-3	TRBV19	TGTGCCAGTAGTAGCTCGCGGCAGCACTCTGGAAACACCATATATTTT	CASSSSRQHSGNTIYF
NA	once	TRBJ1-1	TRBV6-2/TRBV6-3	TGTGCCAGCAGTTACGTCTTGGGCAAGTCCGATGGTCGCACTGAAGCTTTCTTT	CASSYVLGKSDGRTEAFF
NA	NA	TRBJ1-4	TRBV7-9	TGTGCCAGCAGCTTATCAGAAATGACGGGTGAAAAACTGTTTTTT	CASSLSEMTGEKLFF
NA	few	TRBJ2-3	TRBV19	TGTGCCAGTAGACCGCGAGGGAACAGGGGCACAGATACGCAGTATTTT	CASRPRGNRGTDTQYF
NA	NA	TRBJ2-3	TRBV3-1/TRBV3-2	TGTGCCAGCAGCCAGGGAGCAGCCCTCACAGATACGCAGTATTTT	CASSQGAALTDTQYF
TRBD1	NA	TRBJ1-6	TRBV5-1	TGCGCCAGCAGCTGGACAGGGGATAATTCACCCCTCCACTTT	CASSWTGDNSPLHF
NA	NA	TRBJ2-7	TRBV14	TGTGCCAGCAGCCTCGTTTCGGGAGAATTCGAGCAGTACTTC	CASSLVSGEFEQYF
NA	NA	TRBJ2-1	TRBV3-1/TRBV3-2	TGTGCCAGCAGCTTCTCCTACAATGAGCAGTTCTTC	CASSFSYNEQFF
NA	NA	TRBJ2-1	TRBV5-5	TGTGCCAGCAGCTTTGGCGATAGAAATGAGCAGTTCTTC	CASSFGDRNEQFF
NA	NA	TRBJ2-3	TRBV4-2	TGTGCCAGCAGCCAAGATCGAGGGACAGATACGCAGTATTTT	CASSQDRGTDTQYF
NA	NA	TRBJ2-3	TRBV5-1	TGCGCCAGCAGCTTGGTCGCCGGGGGTGGGACAGATACGCAGTATTTT	CASSLVAGGGTDTQYF
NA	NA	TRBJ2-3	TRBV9	TGTGCCAGCAGCGTAGCTAGTCTGGGCACAGATACGCAGTATTTT	CASSVASLGTDTQYF
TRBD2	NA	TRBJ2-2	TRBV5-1	TGCGCCAGCAGCACCATAGCGGGAACGAACACCGGGGAGCTGTTTTTT	CASSTIAGTNTGELFF